The 8 T cell receptor beta chains in this list originate from one sample, sequenced in a study of blood T cell repertoires in COVID-19. Profiling relied on immunoSEQ multiplex PCR, and the TCRdb table lists in-frame clones only, not all of them. Seen here are fewer than 200,000 clones, around four fifths observed once, and the top ten hold 3.5% to 5%. Sequenced input: PBMCs or T cells enriched from blood (not recorded which). The receptors shown here come from a woman between 45 and 65 years old who had recovered from COVID-19.

The chain combines TRBV27 with TRBJ1-4; 8 positions match TRBD1. Unmatched junction bases numbered 3, after V lost 7 bases and J lost 8 bases. Germline V lookup: CDR1 MNHEY, CDR2 SMNVEV (reference sequence). The CDR3 contains 12 residues. The CDR3 DNA reads as TGTGCCAGCAAAGACAGGGGAGAAAAACTGTTTTTT. Its protein product is CASKDRGEKLFF.

The genes are TRBV18 and TRBJ1-1, with D perhaps matching TRBD1 (6 bases). CDR1 and CDR2 from the germline V gene are KGHSH and LQKENI. V dropped 6 bases and J dropped 7 bases, with 12 bases sitting between them. The CDR3 contains 12 residues. The CDR3 nucleotides are TGTGCCAGCTCCCGATTACAGGGTGAAGCTTTCTTT. Its translation is CASSRLQGEAFF. Filled out from reference TRBV18 and TRBJ1-1, the complete variable domain reads NAGVMQNPRHLVRRRGQEARLRCSPMKGHSHVYWYRQLPEEGLKFMVYLQKENIIDESGMPKERFSAEFPKEGPSILRIQQVVRGDSAAYFCASSRLQGEAFFGQGTRLTVV.

The genes are TRBV2 and TRBJ1-1; D remains ambiguous. Germline-derived CDR1 and CDR2 are SNHLY and FYNNEI. The CDR3 contains 12 residues. V lost 6 bases to trimming and J lost 1 base, with 6 bases between them. In DNA form, the CDR3 reads TGTGCCAGCAGGGGAGAGAACACTGAAGCTTTCTTT. This encodes CASRGENTEAFF.

V gene TRBV5-1 combines with J gene TRBJ1-2; TRBD1 matches at 12 bases. Trimming cost V 0 bases and J 7 bases; bases outside gene matches: 1. This CDR3 has 14 amino acids. Germline assignment: CDR1 SGHRS and CDR2 YFSETQ. CDR3 loop: CASSLVGQGAGYTF. The CDR3 DNA is TGCGCCAGCAGCTTGGTGGGACAGGGGGCTGGCTACACCTTC.

This clone showed up just once. V is TRBV7-2 and J is TRBJ2-1; D ambiguous. This CDR3 has 11 residues. Germline CDR1 and CDR2: SGHTA and FQGNSA. V shed 5 bases and J shed 4 bases, with 3 bases lying between them. DNA of the CDR3: TGTGCCAGCAGCACTTACAATGAGCAGTTCTTC. Translated, it gives CASSTYNEQFF.

The chain has TRBV6-2 or TRBV6-3 and TRBJ2-1, with 12 bases that match TRBD1. This CDR3 contains 15 residues. J lost 6 bases, V lost 2 bases, and 2 bases had no gene match. Germline CDR1 reads MNHEY; CDR2 reads SVGEGT. CDR3 region: CASSYLGQGANEQFF. The CDR3 DNA is TGTGCCAGCAGTTACCTGGGACAGGGGGCCAATGAGCAGTTCTTC.

The rearrangement links TRBV29-1 to TRBJ2-3; D perhaps matches TRBD2 (5 bases). Per germline, CDR1 SQVTM and CDR2 ANQGSEA. This CDR3 spans 14 amino acids. Deletions cut 7 bases from V and 4 bases from J, with 18 bases between. This chain's CDR3 is CSAPEGFEADTQYF. The CDR3 DNA sequence: TGCAGCGCCCCTGAGGGTTTCGAGGCAGATACGCAGTATTTT.

This clone has a single count. This rearrangement joins TRBV6-5 to TRBJ1-4; D not resolved. CDR3 length equals 15 residues. CDR1 MNHEY and CDR2 SVGAGI come from the germline V gene. With 4 bases removed from V and 7 bases from J, the gap between germline ends came to 16 bases. Here the CDR3 DNA reads TGTGCCAGCAGTTCCTCCAGGCGAGTCAGTGAAAAACTGTTTTTT. Its protein is CASSSSRRVSEKLFF.